These 14 T cell receptor beta chains were all obtained from the same sample, sequenced in a study of response to subunit inactivated influenza vaccine. MiXCR, run by TCRdb on the RT-PCR reads, gives a single entry per CDR3 protein. Here the sample spans hundreds of thousands of distinct CDR3 sequences, about 15% being singletons. Sequenced here: PBMCs from blood, sampled roughly 2 weeks before vaccination. The receptor source for this set is a man aged 50-60 years who received an inactivated influenza vaccine.

This clonotype was picked up a small number of times. The rearrangement links TRBV5-5 to TRBJ1-4; TRBD1 is a possible D gene (5 bases). The length of the CDR3 is 15 residues. V lost 0 bases, J lost 11 bases, and 17 bases lay in between. Germline CDR1 and CDR2: SGHKS and YYEKEE (reference sequence). The CDR3 DNA follows: TGTGCCAGCAGCTTGGAGTTCAGGTCAGCAGGGAAACTGTTTTTT. It specifies CASSLEFRSAGKLFF.

The rearrangement links TRBV3-1 to TRBJ2-1, with D maybe TRBD2 (6 bases). The germline V and J ends were trimmed by 3 bases and 5 bases, with 8 bases remaining between them. The CDR3 has 13 amino acids. Germline-derived CDR1 and CDR2 are LGHDT and YNNKEL (reference sequence). This CDR3 is CASSQGGHNEQFF. The CDR3 nucleotides are TGTGCCAGCAGCCAGGGGGGACACAATGAGCAGTTCTTC.

This clonotype was detected only a few times. This chain uses TRBV6-4 with TRBJ2-3; D tentatively fits TRBD1 or TRBD2 (5 bases each). CDR3 length equals 13 residues. Trimming stripped 3 bases from V and 7 bases from J, with 11 bases between. Germline loops: CDR1 MRHNA, CDR2 SNTAGT. The CDR3, as DNA: TGTGCCAGCAGTGAGGGACCTGCGAATACGCAGTATTTT. It codes for CASSEGPANTQYF.

The chain uses TRBV28 and TRBJ1-2; the D is unclear. Trimming took 2 bases from V and 3 from J, leaving 10 bases between them. CDR3 length: 14 residues. The germline V gene has CDR1 MDHEN and CDR2 SYDVKM. The CDR3 nucleotides read TGTGCCAGCAGTTTACGCCCAGGCGACTATGGCTACACCTTC. Its translation is CASSLRPGDYGYTF.

This clonotype appeared a few times. This chain uses TRBV27 with TRBJ2-1; perhaps TRBD2 as D (5 bases). The CDR3 spans 14 residues. The germline V gene has CDR1 MNHEY and CDR2 SMNVEV (reference sequence). V lost 4 bases to trimming and J lost 12 bases, with 19 bases between them. The CDR3 DNA sequence: TGTGCCAGCAGTTCCCCAGGACTGTCGATACGGCAGTTCTTC. This translates into CASSSPGLSIRQFF.

V usage is TRBV20-1 and J usage is TRBJ2-7; D possibly corresponds to TRBD1 (5 bases). Germline V gene data show CDR1 as DFQATT and CDR2 as SNEGSKA (reference sequence). The V gene lost 6 bases and the J gene lost 3 bases, with 12 bases spanning the gap. The CDR3 spans 12 residues. The CDR3 DNA follows: TGCAGTGCGTCGCAGGGTAACTACGAGCAGTACTTC. As protein: CSASQGNYEQYF.

This sequence joins TRBV13 and TRBJ2-2; 8 nucleotides align to TRBD1. Trimming removed 2 bases from V and 7 bases from J; junction bases left unmatched: 6. Per the germline V gene, CDR1 is PRHDT and CDR2 is FYEKMQ (reference sequence). The CDR3 loop spans 15 amino acids. CDR3 sequence reads: CASSLQGASGGELFF. Here the CDR3 DNA reads TGTGCCAGCAGCTTACAGGGGGCAAGTGGCGGGGAGCTGTTTTTT.

This clonotype has just a few counts. The rearrangement uses TRBV19 and TRBJ2-7; either TRBD1 or TRBD2 may supply D (5 bases each). Trimming left V 3 bases short and J 7 bases short, with 16 bases between. CDR1 and CDR2 from the germline V gene are LNHDA and SQIVND (reference sequence). This CDR3 has 14 amino acids. Here the CDR3 DNA reads TGTGCCAGTAGTATCGGGGACCGGGACCTTGAGCAGTACTTC. Its protein product is CASSIGDRDLEQYF.

The chain carries TRBV2 and TRBJ2-5, with a tentative D call TRBD1 (6 bases). CDR1 is SNHLY and CDR2 is FYNNEI in the germline V gene. V shed 8 bases and J shed 0 bases, with 19 bases lying between them. The CDR3 has 16 amino acids. This CDR3 reads CASDKTGHFYQETQYF. CDR3 bases: TGTGCCAGCGACAAAACGGGACACTTCTACCAAGAGACCCAGTACTTC.

The V and J genes are TRBV11-2 and TRBJ2-1, with unresolved D. The CDR3 is made up of 15 amino acids. From germline, CDR1 is SGHAT and CDR2 FQNNGV. V dropped 3 bases and J dropped 0 bases, with 9 bases sitting between them. The CDR3 region has the DNA TGTGCCAGCAGCTTCGGAGTTCGCTCCTACAATGAGCAGTTCTTC. Amino acids: CASSFGVRSYNEQFF.

The J gene is TRBJ2-1, the V gene TRBV11-2, with 7 positions matching TRBD2. V lost 5 bases, J lost 9 bases, and 7 bases stayed unmatched. The CDR3 sequence is 13 residues long. The V gene's germline CDR1 is SGHAT and CDR2 FQNNGV. The CDR3 sequence is CASSRSGEGEQFF. CDR3 in DNA: TGTGCCAGCAGCCGGAGCGGGGAGGGTGAGCAGTTCTTC.

This clonotype was detected only a few times. V and J are TRBV5-1 and TRBJ2-7; weak D call: TRBD1 (5 bases). Germline V gene data show CDR1 as SGHRS and CDR2 as YFSETQ. V dropped 4 bases and J dropped 5 bases, with 16 bases sitting between them. CDR3 length equals 14 residues. CDR3 sequence: CASSTTAGLNEQYF. In DNA, the CDR3 is TGCGCCAGCAGCACCACCGCAGGGCTCAACGAGCAGTACTTC.

This clonotype was observed a few times. The chain has TRBV6-2 or TRBV6-3 and TRBJ2-2; a weak D match, TRBD1 (6 bases). V was pared by 3 bases and J by 4 bases, with 9 bases between. The CDR3 is made up of 14 amino acids. Per the germline V gene, CDR1 is MNHEY and CDR2 is SVGEGT. This CDR3 is CASSYGQITGELFF. DNA of the CDR3: TGTGCCAGCAGTTATGGACAGATCACCGGGGAGCTGTTTTTT.

This clonotype has just a few counts. The genes are TRBV7-2 and TRBJ2-3; D is undetermined. The CDR3 spans 15 residues. Trimming stripped 1 base from V and 2 bases from J, with 10 bases between. Germline V gene data show CDR1 as SGHTA and CDR2 as FQGNSA. The CDR3: CASSLGAANTDTQYF. The CDR3 DNA reads as TGTGCCAGCAGCTTAGGGGCAGCCAACACAGATACGCAGTATTTT.